This TCR beta chain came from a study of blood T cell repertoires in COVID-19. Study-wide context: Specimens from acute and convalescent COVID-19 originated in the United States, Italy and Spain. Sources were T cells, B-cell-depleted T cells, or PBMCs; the material itself was cDNA or gDNA.

A Seattle source enrolled patients during active infection and followed them longitudinally. This CDR3 has 18 residues. Germline V gene data show CDR1 as MNHEY and CDR2 as SMNVEV (reference sequence). V was cut by 2 bases and J by 5 bases, with 19 bases left in between. How the authors handled the data: Using reference gene primer amplification, nucleated cell counts were estimated. Only in-frame clones appear in the TCRdb table, and some are missing; sequencing was by immunoSEQ multiplex PCR. V and J calls and clone size are as listed in that table; D and trimming were resolved from the DNA. The sample shows a few hundred thousand clones, more than 80% of them seen only once.

The source is a woman in her fifties or sixties with COVID-19, enrolled during active disease. The source material was peripheral blood. The rearrangement joins TRBV27 to TRBJ1-6, with D possibly matching TRBD1 (5 bases). The CDR3 sequence: CASSLRQGGWVNNSPLHF. CDR3 DNA sequence: TGTGCCAGCAGTTTAAGGCAGGGTGGTTGGGTGAATAATTCACCCCTCCACTTT.